The 15 T cell receptor beta chains below all came from one sample that was sequenced in a study of beta chain features in type 1 diabetes. Their antigens are not known. Investigators reverse transcribed all isolated RNA, so they sequenced expressed TCRB transcripts. The table came from immunoSEQ multiplex PCR; TCRdb's copy has only in-frame clones and leaves some out. Of fewer than 300,000 clones listed, roughly 20% were seen once; the top ten hold about 0.027%. General study results and limits: TCRB CDR3 length was moderately but significantly reduced in all four CD4+ subsets of Type 1 diabetes patients.

The source material was naive CD4+ T cells from blood. These TCRs come from a woman in her thirties or forties with type 1 diabetes.

The rearrangement links TRBV5-4 to TRBJ1-1, with TRBD1 identical over 7 bases. The V gene's germline CDR1 is SGHNT and CDR2 YYREEE (reference sequence). The CDR3 totals 13 residues. Losses at the gene ends were 4 bases for V and 7 bases for J; bases not matched to a gene: 7. CDR3 sequence reads: CASSPIGDSEAFF. The CDR3 region has the DNA TGTGCCAGCAGCCCCATCGGGGACAGTGAAGCTTTCTTT.

This clone appeared a few times. The V gene is TRBV29-1, the J gene TRBJ1-4, with D perhaps TRBD1 (5 bases). V lost 4 bases and J lost 8, with 17 bases in between. The CDR3 is 14 amino acids. In germline, CDR1 is SQVTM, CDR2 ANQGSEA. The CDR3 DNA follows: TGCAGCGTTGGCGGGGCCCAATTAGGGGAAAAACTGTTTTTT. Its protein product is CSVGGAQLGEKLFF.

V is TRBV20-1 and J is TRBJ2-7; no clear D. This CDR3 spans 10 amino acids. The V end lost 5 bases, the J end lost 7 bases, and 9 bases lay between the germline ends. CDR1 is DFQATT and CDR2 is SNEGSKA in the germline V gene (reference sequence). The CDR3, as DNA: TGCAGTGCTCGGTCTTGGGAGCAGTACTTC. It specifies CSARSWEQYF.

CDR3 DNA sequence: TGCGCCAGCAGCCAAGAGGGAGTTGGAGGCTATGGCTACACCTTC. This sequence encodes CASSQEGVGGYGYTF. The rearrangement links TRBV4-3 to TRBJ1-2; no reliable D call. V was trimmed by 0 bases and J by 4 bases, leaving 12 bases between them. The CDR3 contains 15 residues. Per germline, CDR1 LGHNA and CDR2 YSLEER.

This clone was counted only a few times. Other nucleotide sequences in the sample specify the same CDR3. V is TRBV5-1 and J is TRBJ1-2; D is uncertain. The length of the CDR3 is 12 residues. Germline V CDR1 and CDR2: SGHRS, YFSETQ. V lost 0 bases and J 6 bases, leaving 6 bases between the germline ends. The CDR3 reads CASSLAEDGYTF. In DNA, the CDR3 is TGCGCCAGCAGCTTGGCAGAGGATGGCTACACCTTC.

The chain carries TRBV5-4 and TRBJ2-2; 14 bases line up with TRBD2. The V segment lost 4 bases and the J segment 6 bases; nucleotides outside the gene matches: 8. The CDR3 sequence is 17 residues long. Germline CDR1 is SGHNT and CDR2 is YYREEE (reference sequence). This CDR3 is CASSPGTSGSEAGELFF. CDR3 bases: TGTGCCAGCAGCCCCGGGACTAGCGGGAGTGAGGCCGGGGAGCTGTTTTTT.

V is TRBV6-6 and J is TRBJ2-7, with 8 bases fitting TRBD1. Trimming took 5 bases from V and 11 from J; bases not matched to a gene: 5. The CDR3 contains 11 residues. The germline V gene has CDR1 MNHNY and CDR2 SVGAGI (reference sequence). CDR3 sequence: CASSQGQVKYF. The CDR3 DNA reads as TGTGCCAGCAGTCAGGGACAGGTGAAGTACTTC.

This clone appeared a few times. Additional DNA sequences in this sample encode the identical CDR3. The V gene is TRBV28, the J gene TRBJ2-7; 8 bases align to TRBD1. Losses at the gene ends were 5 bases for V and 3 bases for J; bases not matched to a gene: 3. The CDR3 runs to 13 residues. Looked up from germline, CDR1 is MDHEN and CDR2 is SYDVKM. As DNA, the CDR3 is TGTGCCAGCAGTCCCGGACAGGGCTACGAGCAGTACTTC. It codes for CASSPGQGYEQYF.

The rearrangement uses TRBV4-1 and TRBJ2-7, with a tentative D call TRBD1 (6 bases). This CDR3 contains 14 residues. Germline V gives CDR1 MGHRA, CDR2 YSYEKL. The V gene lost 5 bases and the J gene lost 0 bases, with 11 bases spanning the gap. This CDR3 reads CASSAQQGSYEQYF. In DNA, the CDR3 is TGCGCCAGCAGCGCTCAACAGGGCTCCTACGAGCAGTACTTC.

This clone was counted a few times. The V and J genes are TRBV5-1 and TRBJ2-5, with TRBD1 identical over 10 bases. The CDR3 consists of 13 residues. In germline, CDR1 is SGHRS, CDR2 YFSETQ. V gave up 4 bases and J gave up 5 bases; unmatched junction bases: 2. The CDR3 region is CASSGGQGETQYF. In DNA form, the CDR3 reads TGCGCCAGCAGCGGGGGACAGGGGGAGACCCAGTACTTC.

This chain joins TRBV29-1 and TRBJ1-5, with 11 nucleotides matching TRBD1. The CDR3 is made up of 14 amino acids. Germline V gene data show CDR1 as SQVTM and CDR2 as ANQGSEA. The trim removed 4 bases at V and 7 bases at J, leaving 6 bases unmatched. The DNA of the CDR3 is TGCAGCGTTGCTGGACAGGGGGCAGGACAGCCCCAGCATTTT. Translated: CSVAGQGAGQPQHF.

The chain links TRBV7-9 to TRBJ1-1; D is ambiguous. This CDR3 region has 13 residues. CDR1 and CDR2 from the germline V gene are SEHNR and FQNEAQ (reference sequence). V lost 3 bases, J lost 6 bases, and 11 bases lay in between. CDR3 sequence reads: CASSFLASAEAFF. CDR3 in DNA: TGTGCCAGCAGCTTCTTGGCCTCAGCTGAAGCTTTCTTT.

V usage is TRBV15 and J usage is TRBJ1-6; no reliable D call. The ends were cut back, 0 bases at V and 9 bases at J, with 6 bases in the middle. Germline-derived CDR1 and CDR2 are LNHNV and YYDKDF (reference sequence). The CDR3 runs to 13 residues. The CDR3 spells CATSRDSSSPLHF. CDR3 nucleotides: TGTGCCACCAGCAGAGATAGTAGTTCACCCCTCCACTTT.

The chain links TRBV7-8 to TRBJ2-1, with 7 bases that match TRBD1. Germline CDR1 is SGHVS and CDR2 is FQNEAQ. The CDR3 is 16 residues long. V was clipped by 4 bases and J by 7 bases; unmatched bases: 13. Here the CDR3 reads CASSSLGPGGENEQFF. The CDR3 bases are TGTGCCAGCAGCTCTCTTGGGCCAGGGGGTGAGAATGAGCAGTTCTTC.

The chain is built from TRBV19 and TRBJ2-3, with 8 bases identical to TRBD2. Germline V gene sequence: CDR1 LNHDA, CDR2 SQIVND (reference sequence). V lost 3 bases and J lost 6; bases outside the gene matches: 8. The CDR3 spans 15 residues. The DNA of the CDR3 is TGTGCCAGTAGTATGGCAGCGGGAGCGTGGGATACGCAGTATTTT. This sequence encodes CASSMAAGAWDTQYF.